This T cell receptor (beta chain) was recorded in a study of siplizumab effects on memory and regulatory T cells. This clone has just one count. V shed 11 bases and J 2 bases; nucleotides not matched to a gene: 7. The CDR3 length is 13 residues. Looked up from germline, CDR1 is MNHEY and CDR2 is SVGAGI. Only in-frame clones appear in the TCRdb table, and some are missing; sequencing was by immunoSEQ multiplex PCR. The repertoire holds approximately 100,000 clones, with 85% to 95% as singletons. The material sequenced was non-Treg CD4+ T cells sorted from blood. The chain carries TRBV6-5 and TRBJ2-3; 7 positions agree with TRBD1. This TCR derives from a human donor in good health. The CDR3 is CAVRTGYTDTQYF. The CDR3 DNA reads TGTGCCGTAAGGACAGGCTACACAGATACGCAGTATTTT.